This T cell receptor beta chain derives from a study of OX40 agonist ivuxolimab in advanced cancers. Study-wide findings and caveats: Not determined was the antigen specificity of the expanded peripheral T cells.

The repertoire was sequenced with immunoSEQ multiplex PCR; TCRdb's copy has only in-frame clones and lacks some. Of approximately 58,000 clones detected, around nine tenths appear once; the ten largest clones hold over 3%. Concerning this clone itself: The antigen is not known.

At baseline, cycle 4 day 1, and cycle 7 day 1, blood was sampled. This CDR3 comprises 14 residues. Per germline, CDR1 GTSNPN and CDR2 SVGIG (reference sequence). V dropped 4 bases and J dropped 7; count of bases not matched to a gene: 5. The source material was CD4+ or CD8+ T cells sorted from blood, sampled in a trial of the OX40 agonist ivuxolimab. The V and J genes are TRBV30 and TRBJ2-1; 12 positions match TRBD2. The origin of this receptor is an adult with an advanced solid tumor such as melanoma, head and neck, liver or kidney cancer. The DNA of the CDR3 is TGTGCCTGGATCCCGACTAGCGGGAGAAATGAGCAGTTCTTC. Translated: CAWIPTSGRNEQFF.